A selection of T cell receptor beta chains follows, all from one sample in a study of cytomegalovirus exposure and HLA in healthy donors. Libraries were prepared by immunoSEQ multiplex PCR; TCRdb keeps only in-frame clonotypes and omits some of them. The sample carries some 150,000 clones, about 87% recorded once. What was sequenced was PBMCs. Receptors were obtained from a woman under 40 in good health and CMV-seronegative. Both conserved end residues are part of each CDR3. A D gene is named only where the DNA matches it firmly. For some rows the clone size is stated as once, few or many, or as a class when expanded; others skip it.

CDR3 protein	CDR3 DNA	V gene	J gene	D gene	clone size
CASTVEGRYGYTF	TGTGCCAGCACCGTTGAGGGGAGGTATGGCTACACCTTC	TRBV2	TRBJ1-2	NA	NA
CASSLGGQSYEQYF	TGTGCCAGCAGCTTGGGGGGGCAGTCCTACGAGCAGTACTTC	TRBV7-3	TRBJ2-7	NA	NA
CASSFGLGGYNEQFF	TGTGCCAGCAGTTTTGGGCTAGGGGGCTACAATGAGCAGTTCTTC	TRBV28	TRBJ2-1	NA	NA
CASSPGTYEQYF	TGTGCCAGCAGCCCCGGGACTTACGAGCAGTACTTC	TRBV11-1	TRBJ2-7	NA	NA
CASVAGTDTQYF	TGTGCCAGCGTTGCGGGCACAGATACGCAGTATTTT	TRBV7-8	TRBJ2-3	NA	NA
CASSLGTYSNQPQHF	TGTGCCAGCAGCTTGGGAACCTATAGCAATCAGCCCCAGCATTTT	TRBV5-5	TRBJ1-5	NA	NA
CASSWQAWNSPLHF	TGTGCCAGCAGTTGGCAGGCTTGGAATTCACCCCTCCACTTT	TRBV27	TRBJ1-6	NA	NA
CASSLWTENTEAFF	TGTGCCAGCAGTTTATGGACAGAGAACACTGAAGCTTTCTTT	TRBV28	TRBJ1-1	NA	NA
CASRGTGLKIHTF	TGTGCCAGCAGAGGGACAGGCCTAAAGATCCACACCTTC	TRBV2	TRBJ1-2	TRBD1	NA
CASSPSGSSYNEQFF	TGTGCCAGTAGTCCAAGCGGGAGCTCCTACAATGAGCAGTTCTTC	TRBV19	TRBJ2-1	TRBD2	NA
CASSLWPGKSNQPQHF	TGTGCCAGCAGCTTATGGCCGGGGAAGAGCAATCAGCCCCAGCATTTT	TRBV7-9	TRBJ1-5	NA	NA
CASSTRDRPYEQYF	TGTGCCAGCAGCACCCGGGACAGACCCTACGAGCAGTACTTC	TRBV5-5	TRBJ2-7	TRBD1	once
CASRILAGDDEQYF	TGTGCCAGCAGGATACTAGCGGGAGACGACGAGCAGTACTTC	TRBV5-4	TRBJ2-7	TRBD2	NA
CASSYVQGVEAFF	TGTGCCAGCAGTTACGTACAGGGGGTAGAAGCTTTCTTT	TRBV6-5	TRBJ1-1	TRBD1	once
CASSYTGVSSPLHF	TGTGCCAGCAGCTATACAGGGGTGAGCTCACCCCTCCACTTT	TRBV11-2	TRBJ1-6	TRBD1	NA
CASSLGLAGSAGELFF	TGTGCCAGCAGCTTAGGTCTAGCGGGAAGTGCCGGGGAGCTGTTTTTT	TRBV7-6	TRBJ2-2	TRBD2	NA
CASSSRETQYF	TGTGCCAGCAGCTCTAGAGAGACCCAGTACTTC	TRBV7-6	TRBJ2-5	NA	NA
CASSWPLEQGLNQPQHF	TGTGCCAGCAGCTGGCCGTTGGAACAGGGCCTAAATCAGCCCCAGCATTTT	TRBV28	TRBJ1-5	NA	NA
CASSFWTGSGYEQYF	TGCGCCAGCAGCTTCTGGACAGGGAGCGGCTACGAGCAGTACTTC	TRBV5-1	TRBJ2-7	TRBD1	NA
CASSPEGGGHETQYF	TGTGCCAGCAGCCCAGAAGGGGGGGGGCATGAGACCCAGTACTTC	TRBV9	TRBJ2-5	NA	once
CASSPPPGQEFEKLFF	TGTGCCAGTAGTCCCCCCCCGGGACAGGAATTTGAAAAACTGTTTTTT	TRBV19	TRBJ1-4	TRBD1	NA
CASSRDRTSNQPQHF	TGTGCCAGCAGCCGGGACAGGACTAGCAATCAGCCCCAGCATTTT	TRBV7-8	TRBJ1-5	TRBD1	NA
CASTLSSYNEQFF	TGTGCCAGCACTCTGAGCTCCTACAATGAGCAGTTCTTC	TRBV27	TRBJ2-1	NA	NA
CASSPEDRVYPDTQYF	TGTGCCAGCAGCCCCGAGGACAGGGTGTACCCAGATACGCAGTATTTT	TRBV11-2	TRBJ2-3	TRBD1	NA
CASSPPSGRPTGELFF	TGTGCCAGCTCACCACCGTCCGGGAGACCCACCGGGGAGCTGTTTTTT	TRBV18	TRBJ2-2	NA	NA
CASARTGGLQGYTF	TGTGCCAGCGCCCGGACAGGGGGCCTGCAAGGCTACACCTTC	TRBV2	TRBJ1-2	TRBD1	NA
CASSQSYEGAGRWEQYF	TGCGCCAGCAGTCAATCGTACGAGGGGGCGGGTCGCTGGGAGCAGTACTTC	TRBV23-1	TRBJ2-7	TRBD1	NA
CASSEALGASSYNEQFF	TGTGCCAGCAGTGAAGCGTTGGGCGCGAGCTCCTACAATGAGCAGTTCTTC	TRBV6-1	TRBJ2-1	NA	NA
CASSYSQGHEQYF	TGTGCCAGCAGTTACTCGCAGGGGCACGAGCAGTACTTC	TRBV6-5	TRBJ2-7	NA	NA
CASSPTAGATDTQYF	TGTGCCAGCAGCCCCACAGCGGGGGCCACAGATACGCAGTATTTT	TRBV5-4	TRBJ2-3	TRBD2	NA
CASSQDAGLYQETQYF	TGCGCCAGCAGCCAAGACGCGGGACTGTACCAAGAGACCCAGTACTTC	TRBV4-1	TRBJ2-5	NA	NA
CASSLSQGGYNEQFF	TGTGCCAGCAGTTTATCGCAGGGCGGTTACAATGAGCAGTTCTTC	TRBV27	TRBJ2-1	NA	NA
CASSLQGARETQYF	TGTGCCAGCAGTCTCCAGGGTGCAAGAGAGACCCAGTACTTC	TRBV28	TRBJ2-5	NA	NA
CASSSGTITSYEQYF	TGTGCCAGCAGCTCCGGGACTATTACCTCCTACGAGCAGTACTTC	TRBV7-9	TRBJ2-7	TRBD2	NA
CASSLALAGNNEQFF	TGCGCCAGCAGCTTGGCGCTAGCGGGGAACAATGAGCAGTTCTTC	TRBV5-1	TRBJ2-1	TRBD2	NA
CASSLTDATNEKLFF	TGTGCCAGCAGCTTGACAGATGCAACTAATGAAAAACTGTTTTTT	TRBV5-6	TRBJ1-4	NA	NA
CASSLDLNTEAFF	TGTGCCAGCAGCTTAGATCTTAACACTGAAGCTTTCTTT	TRBV7-2	TRBJ1-1	NA	NA
CATSRDLSYEQYF	TGTGCCACCAGCAGAGATCTGAGTTACGAGCAGTACTTC	TRBV15	TRBJ2-7	NA	NA
CASSYYSGQDYGYTF	TGTGCCAGCAGTTACTACTCAGGGCAGGACTATGGCTACACCTTC	TRBV6-6	TRBJ1-2	NA	NA
CASSENSPGLDIYNEQFF	TGTGCCAGCAGCGAAAATTCTCCGGGACTAGATATATACAATGAGCAGTTCTTC	TRBV2	TRBJ2-1	TRBD2	NA
CASSPPLQDYNEKLFF	TGTGCCAGCAGCCCGCCTCTACAGGACTATAATGAAAAACTGTTTTTT	TRBV7-9	TRBJ1-4	NA	NA
CASSVERWAGRGANVLTF	TGTGCCAGCAGCGTAGAAAGGTGGGCCGGTAGGGGGGCCAACGTCCTGACTTTC	TRBV9	TRBJ2-6	NA	NA
CATSREGQGGGYTF	TGTGCCACCAGCAGAGAGGGACAGGGGGGCGGCTACACCTTC	TRBV15	TRBJ1-2	TRBD1	NA